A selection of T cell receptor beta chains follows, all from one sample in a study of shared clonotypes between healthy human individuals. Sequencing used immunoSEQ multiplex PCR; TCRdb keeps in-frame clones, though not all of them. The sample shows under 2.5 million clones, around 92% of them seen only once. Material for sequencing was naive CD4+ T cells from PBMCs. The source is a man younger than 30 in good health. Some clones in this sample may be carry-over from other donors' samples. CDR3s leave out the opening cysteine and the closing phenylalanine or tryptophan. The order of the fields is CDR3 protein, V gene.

CDR3: ASSYAAPRGSPLH
V: TRBV6-5

CDR3: ASSWTGRGTEAF
V: TRBV5-6

CDR3: ASSLAGQMNTEAF
V: TRBV5-4

CDR3: ASSRFTGTSGKSGQF
V: TRBV7-2

CDR3: TSSRHRARAYGYT
V: TRBV1

CDR3: ASSLFADPTYNEQF
V: TRBV5-4

CDR3: ASSESAQPQH
V: TRBV10-2

CDR3: ASSTTPYYGYT
V: TRBV27

CDR3: ASSPPGRGSYEQY
V: TRBV28

CDR3: ASSIKRVNEQF
V: TRBV19

CDR3: ASSLVGGSEPQH
V: TRBV5-1

CDR3: ASSTPGRTEAF
V: TRBV6-5

CDR3: ASSYGTPNTGELF
V: TRBV6-6

CDR3: ASTPVGGQQETQY
V: TRBV5-4

CDR3: ASSLLAGVTDTQY
V: TRBV7-2

CDR3: ATSRDLRREISAETQY
V: TRBV15

CDR3: ASRIQHQPQH
V: TRBV28

CDR3: ASSQGANQPQH
V: TRBV7-3

CDR3: ASSQDYESYEQY
V: TRBV27

CDR3: ASSSGGGRETQY
V: TRBV7-9

CDR3: ASSEVGTSFYEQY
V: TRBV9

CDR3: ASSFESGPYEQY
V: TRBV27

CDR3: ASRPRTTAKGGYGYT
V: TRBV27

CDR3: ASSLRGSGSLEQF
V: TRBV7-2

CDR3: AINPVAGGPTGELF
V: TRBV10-3